This record concerns one T cell receptor beta chain sequence. Its cognate antigen is unknown. A much larger clone differs by one base, so this may be a read error. The sample comes from a study of blood T cells in healthy people across ages. Findings and caveats of the study: Strong correlation linked observed beta diversity and percent naive T cells.

CDR1 is MGHRA, CDR2 YSYEKL, per germline. This CDR3 is built from 15 residues. V was cut by 5 bases and J by 4 bases, with 15 bases left in between. Together with a sample-barcoded 5' primer, a J-beta primer mix was included in a second PCR lasting about 6 to 11 cycles. TCRdb processed the 5' RACE reads anew with MiXCR; each CDR3 protein has one entry. There are some 890,000 distinct CDR3 sequences in the sample; almost 30% occur only once, and roughly 10% lies in the top ten. The same sample was also used in a study of T cells of mothers and their children. Turning to that study: Three healthy Caucasian mothers, along with their six children, served as the donors.

The chain couples TRBV4-1 to TRBJ2-1; D possibly uses TRBD1 or TRBD2 (5 bases each). Material: blood. The sequence came from a woman in her thirties or forties in good health. Here the CDR3 reads CASSIRRGPYNEQFF. DNA for the CDR3: TGCGCCAGCAGCATACGACGGGGACCTTACAATGAGCAGTTCTTC.